Ten or more counts support the clone carrying this T cell receptor (beta chain). Its antigen remains unknown. This CDR3 has 14 residues. Germline trimming cut 5 bases from V and 6 bases from J; bases unmatched to any gene: 4. This entry comes from a study of CD8 T cells in ankylosing spondylitis. Notes on the study in general: A TCR beta motif of fewer than 10 highly homologous variants seemed to mark ankylosing spondylitis blood. Peripheral blood samples showed relatively rare disease-linked clones, and these clones were CD8+. Earlier reports found some motif variants in synovial fluid and blood in reactive arthritis. Reports say disease-linked clones showed up significantly more in matched ankylosing spondylitis synovial fluid.

Making the TCR beta libraries involved quantitative 5'-RACE with molecular barcodes. TCRdb called the 5' RACE reads again in MiXCR, with one record for every CDR3 protein. The sample contains around 490,000 distinct CDR3 sequences, about 5.4% of which appear only once. This sequence joins TRBV12-3 or TRBV12-4 and TRBJ1-5, with 10 bases matching TRBD1. This clonotype originated in a male donor with ankylosing spondylitis. The sequencing sample was made of blood, either unsorted or a sorted T cell fraction (not recorded which). CDR3 sequence (DNA): TGTGCCAGCAGTCGGACAGGGGGAGGTCAGCCCCAGCATTTT. Translation: CASSRTGGGQPQHF.